This is a list of T cell receptor beta chains from one sample in a study of blood T cell repertoires in COVID-19. Profiling relied on immunoSEQ multiplex PCR, and the TCRdb table lists in-frame clones only, not all of them. The sample holds about 180,000 clones, 60% to 80% seen once. Material: PBMCs or T cells enriched from blood (not recorded which). The origin of the receptors is a man between 60 and 75 years old who had been exposed to COVID-19. CDR3s include the opening cysteine and the closing phenylalanine or tryptophan. The D gene is left open where the match is weak. Size is stated for part of the rows, as once, few or many counts, or as a class when the clone is expanded.

clone_size	j_call	d_call	v_call	cdr3_aa	cdr3_nt
-	TRBJ2-1	TRBD2	TRBV7-6	CASSLAGLAGNEQFF	TGTGCCAGCAGCTTAGCCGGACTAGCGGGCAATGAGCAGTTCTTC
-	TRBJ2-1	TRBD2	TRBV6-5	CASSYNPSGSLNEQFF	TGTGCCAGCAGTTATAATCCTAGCGGGAGCTTAAATGAGCAGTTCTTC
-	TRBJ1-2	-	TRBV5-4	CASSLGGDGYTF	TGTGCCAGCAGCTTGGGGGGAGATGGCTACACCTTC
-	TRBJ2-2	TRBD2	TRBV19	CASSLGLAGTGELFF	TGTGCCAGTAGTTTAGGCCTAGCGGGGACCGGGGAGCTGTTTTTT
-	TRBJ1-1	-	TRBV19	CASSGGWAEAFF	TGTGCCAGTAGTGGAGGTTGGGCTGAAGCTTTCTTT
-	TRBJ1-4	-	TRBV30	CAWTLGGSDEKLFF	TGTGCCTGGACCCTCGGCGGCAGCGATGAAAAACTGTTTTTT
few	TRBJ1-1	-	TRBV19	CASSIDSVTGIGHTEAFF	TGTGCCAGTAGTATAGATAGTGTTACGGGTATAGGCCACACTGAAGCTTTCTTT
-	TRBJ2-2	TRBD1	TRBV7-7	CASSSTGGTNTGELFF	TGTGCCAGCAGCTCGACAGGGGGTACCAACACCGGGGAGCTGTTTTTT
-	TRBJ2-5	TRBD2	TRBV11-2	CASSSTSGRARETQYF	TGTGCCAGCAGCTCGACTAGCGGGAGGGCCCGGGAGACCCAGTACTTC
-	TRBJ2-3	TRBD1	TRBV5-1	CASSWDRELGRTDTQYF	TGCGCCAGCAGCTGGGACAGGGAATTGGGGCGCACAGATACGCAGTATTTT
-	TRBJ2-7	TRBD1	TRBV6-6	CASNEQGTYEQYF	TGTGCCAGCAACGAACAGGGGACCTACGAGCAGTACTTC
-	TRBJ1-2	-	TRBV14	CASSQVVGGLGYTF	TGTGCCAGCAGCCAAGTAGTGGGAGGCCTAGGGTACACCTTC